The 26 T cell receptor beta chains below were found in one sample sequenced in a study of cytomegalovirus exposure and HLA in healthy donors. It was with 60 Vbeta and 13 Jbeta primers that the PCR ran. Using immunoSEQ multiplex PCR, the repertoire was profiled, and TCRdb retains in-frame clones only, with some absent. The table lists about 160,000 clones. What was sequenced was PBMCs. These receptor sequences come from a man between 25 and 39 years old in good health and CMV-seronegative.

As regards this clone: The junction departs from the called germline gene at one end, perhaps through a read error. Other DNA sequences of this sample code for an identical CDR3. The rearrangement links TRBV5-1 to TRBJ2-7; 8 nucleotides line up with TRBD2. The CDR3 runs to 18 residues. CDR1 SGHRS and CDR2 YFSETQ come from the germline V gene. The chain's CDR3 is CASSLVFPSGQLSYEQYF. The CDR3, as DNA: TGCGCTAGCAGCTTGGTTTTTCCTAGCGGGCAACTTTCCTACGAGCAGTACTTC. Drawing the rest from reference TRBV5-1 and TRBJ2-7, the complete variable domain is KAGVTQTPRYLIKTRGQQVTLSCSPISGHRSVSWYQQTPGQGLQFLFEYFSETQRNKGNFPGRFSGRQFSNSRSEMNVSTLELGDSALYLCASSLVFPSGQLSYEQYFGPGTRLTVT.

The gene calls are TRBV6-6 and TRBJ2-2, with D possibly TRBD1 on 5 matching bases. The CDR3 spans 14 residues. Germline loops: CDR1 MNHNY, CDR2 SVGAGI (reference sequence). V was clipped by 7 bases and J by 1 base, with 10 bases between them. The CDR3 sequence is CASIPGQNTGELFF. The DNA of the CDR3 is TGTGCCAGCATCCCCGGACAGAACACCGGGGAGCTGTTTTTT.

The rearrangement joins TRBV7-9 to TRBJ1-1; D call uncertain. Trimming took 6 bases from V and 11 from J, leaving 13 bases between them. Germline assignment: CDR1 SEHNR and CDR2 FQNEAQ (reference sequence). CDR3 length: 11 amino acids. CDR3 sequence (DNA): TGTGCCAGCAGGGATACCACACAGGCTTTCTTT. Encoded protein: CASRDTTQAFF.

CDR3 bases: TGTGCCAGTTCCGACCCGGGACAGGCTCCCTACGAGCAGTACTTC. Translating gives CASSDPGQAPYEQYF. The rearrangement links TRBV19 to TRBJ2-7; 8 bases agree with TRBD1. This CDR3 has 15 residues. Germline CDR1 and CDR2: LNHDA and SQIVND (reference sequence). V shed 8 bases, J shed 2 bases, and the junction held 11 bases outside the gene matches. Based on the CDR3 plus reference TRBV19 and TRBJ2-7, the full variable domain is DGGITQSPKYLFRKEGQNVTLSCEQNLNHDAMYWYRQDPGQGLRLIYYSQIVNDFQKGDIAEGYSVSREKKESFPLTVTSAQKNPTAFYLCASSDPGQAPYEQYFGPGTRLTVT.

The CDR3 loop reads CASSSALAGTYEQYF. The CDR3 nucleotides read TGCGCCAGCAGCTCTGCCCTAGCGGGAACCTACGAGCAGTACTTC. The rearrangement links TRBV5-1 to TRBJ2-7; 9 bases are a match to TRBD2. Germline V CDR1 and CDR2: SGHRS, YFSETQ. With 3 bases clipped from V and 2 bases from J, the junction kept 6 bases outside the gene matches. The CDR3 covers 15 residues.

This sequence joins TRBV4-2 and TRBJ1-1; unclear D gene. Trimming removed 8 bases at V and 5 bases at J, with 18 bases between. Germline-derived CDR1 and CDR2 are LGHNA and YNFKEQ. CDR3 length: 14 residues. This CDR3 reads CASLREVGATEAFF. The CDR3 DNA reads TGTGCCAGCTTACGAGAGGTCGGAGCGACTGAAGCTTTCTTT.

The V and J genes are TRBV28 and TRBJ2-1; the D gene is possibly TRBD2 (5 bases). This CDR3 contains 16 residues. Germline CDR1 and CDR2: MDHEN and SYDVKM. The V and J ends lost 2 bases and 0 bases respectively, with 11 bases between them. The CDR3 spells CASSLITGSSYNEQFF. CDR3 DNA sequence: TGTGCCAGCAGTTTAATCACGGGGAGCTCCTACAATGAGCAGTTCTTC.

V gene TRBV5-1 combines with J gene TRBJ1-1; possible D gene TRBD1, 5 bases. Germline V gene lookup returns CDR1 SGHRS and CDR2 YFSETQ. Trimming shortened V by 0 bases and J by 5 bases, and 11 bases separated the two germline ends. This CDR3 comprises 14 residues. The CDR3 protein is CASSLEQGKTEAFF. The CDR3 nucleotides read TGCGCCAGCAGCTTGGAGCAGGGTAAGACTGAAGCTTTCTTT.

The V call is TRBV5-1, the J call TRBJ1-1, with D tentatively TRBD1 (6 bases). The germline V gene has CDR1 SGHRS and CDR2 YFSETQ. The CDR3 totals 16 residues. V was clipped by 3 bases and J by 3 bases, with 18 bases between them. CDR3 region: CASSSNPVGGHTEAFF. CDR3 bases: TGCGCCAGCAGCTCGAACCCTGTGGGGGGGCACACTGAAGCTTTCTTT.

The V call is TRBV6-1, the J call TRBJ2-5; TRBD2 agrees at 8 bases. Trimming at V came to 2 bases and at J to 4 bases, leaving 9 bases not matched to a gene. The CDR3 has 16 residues. CDR1 MNHNS and CDR2 SASEGT come from the germline V gene. The CDR3 DNA reads as TGTGCCAGCAGTGAACTTTCCCCGGGAGGGCCAGAGACCCAGTACTTC. Protein sequence: CASSELSPGGPETQYF.

The genes are TRBV4-1 and TRBJ2-7; D is ambiguous. CDR1 is MGHRA and CDR2 is YSYEKL in the germline V gene. Trimming left V 1 base short and J 4 bases short, with 11 bases between. This CDR3 is 14 amino acids long. The CDR3 DNA reads TGCGCCAGCAGCCAAGGTCACATCGGGTACGAGCAGTACTTC. Encoded protein: CASSQGHIGYEQYF.

The chain is built from TRBV27 and TRBJ1-5; a weak D match, TRBD1 (6 bases). The CDR3 has 17 amino acids. Trimming cost V 2 bases and J 0 bases, with 14 bases left between them. Germline assignment: CDR1 MNHEY and CDR2 SMNVEV (reference sequence). Written as DNA, the CDR3 is TGTGCCAGCAGTTTAAGGGGGTCGGTTTATAGCAATCAGCCCCAGCATTTT. Its protein is CASSLRGSVYSNQPQHF.

The chain combines TRBV18 with TRBJ2-1; D uncertain. CDR3 size: 15 residues. Trimming shortened V by 3 bases and J by 1 base, and 10 bases separated the two germline ends. Per the germline V gene, CDR1 is KGHSH and CDR2 is LQKENI. CDR3 sequence reads: CASSPLPNSYNEQFF. The CDR3 region has the DNA TGTGCCAGCTCACCGTTACCTAATTCCTACAATGAGCAGTTCTTC. The complete variable domain, with remaining parts taken from reference TRBV18 and TRBJ2-1, reads NAGVMQNPRHLVRRRGQEARLRCSPMKGHSHVYWYRQLPEEGLKFMVYLQKENIIDESGMPKERFSAEFPKEGPSILRIQQVVRGDSAAYFCASSPLPNSYNEQFFGPGTRLTVL.

V is TRBV19 and J is TRBJ1-1, with a tentative D call TRBD1 (6 bases). Germline V gene lookup returns CDR1 LNHDA and CDR2 SQIVND (reference sequence). The ends were cut back, 4 bases at V and 5 bases at J, with 8 bases in the middle. This CDR3 region has 12 residues. The CDR3 sequence: CASSNRVTEAFF. The CDR3, as DNA: TGTGCCAGTAGTAACAGGGTGACTGAAGCTTTCTTT.

The chain couples TRBV12-5 to TRBJ2-6; D remains unclear. Germline V gene lookup returns CDR1 LGHNT and CDR2 FRNRAP. Trimming removed 6 bases from V and 4 bases from J, with 10 bases in between. The CDR3 extends over 14 amino acids. CDR3 protein: CASGPPQGANVLTF. As DNA, the CDR3 is TGTGCTAGTGGCCCCCCCCAGGGGGCCAACGTCCTGACTTTC.

The rearrangement links TRBV11-3 to TRBJ2-7; 10 bases are shared with TRBD1. The CDR3 extends over 15 amino acids. Germline lookup yields CDR1 SGHNT and CDR2 YENEEA. After removal of 4 bases from V and 4 bases from J, the junction contained 7 bases not matched to a gene. The CDR3 reads CASSSEDRGYYEQYF. The DNA for the CDR3 is TGTGCCAGCAGCTCCGAGGACAGGGGGTATTACGAGCAGTACTTC.

This sequence joins TRBV29-1 and TRBJ1-1, with D uncertain. This CDR3 comprises 12 residues. From germline, CDR1 is SQVTM and CDR2 ANQGSEA. Trimming took 4 bases from V and 6 from J, leaving 12 bases between them. The DNA for the CDR3 is TGCAGCGTTGTGACATCGTCGGCTGAAGCTTTCTTT. Protein: CSVVTSSAEAFF.

The chain uses TRBV29-1 and TRBJ2-2, with TRBD2 identical over 7 bases. Trimming at V came to 2 bases and at J to 7 bases, leaving 1 base not matched to a gene. The CDR3 totals 12 residues. Germline lookup yields CDR1 SQVTM and CDR2 ANQGSEA. CDR3 region: CSVELADGELFF. The CDR3 DNA reads TGCAGCGTTGAACTAGCGGACGGGGAGCTGTTTTTT.

The gene calls are TRBV11-2 and TRBJ1-2, with a tentative D call TRBD1 (5 bases). V lost 4 bases and J 4 bases, leaving 7 bases between the germline ends. Germline V lookup: CDR1 SGHAT, CDR2 FQNNGV. The length of the CDR3 is 12 residues. The CDR3 sequence is CASSSGVYGYTF. CDR3 coding DNA: TGTGCCAGCAGCTCGGGGGTCTATGGCTACACCTTC.

The gene calls are TRBV4-2 and TRBJ1-2, with D perhaps matching TRBD1 (5 bases). Trimming left V 1 base short and J 2 bases short, with 11 bases between. The CDR3 is 15 residues long. CDR1 is LGHNA, CDR2 YNFKEQ, per germline. Here the CDR3 DNA reads TGTGCCAGCAGCCAAGCAGGGTGGCGGAACTATGGCTACACCTTC. Translated, it gives CASSQAGWRNYGYTF.

This chain links TRBV9 with TRBJ2-1; D possibly corresponds to TRBD2 (6 bases). Germline CDR1 and CDR2: SGDLS and YYNGEE. The CDR3 contains 17 residues. V lost 0 bases, J lost 0 bases, and 13 bases lay in between. CDR3 protein: CASSVGGSGSSYNEQFF. For the CDR3, the DNA is TGTGCCAGCAGCGTAGGAGGTAGCGGCAGCTCCTACAATGAGCAGTTCTTC. The full variable domain, completed using reference TRBV9 and TRBJ2-1, is DSGVTQTPKHLITATGQRVTLRCSPRSGDLSVYWYQQSLDQGLQFLIQYYNGEERAKGNILERFSAQQFPDLHSELNLSSLELGDSALYFCASSVGGSGSSYNEQFFGPGTRLTVL.

The chain links TRBV6-4 to TRBJ2-3, with D possibly matching TRBD2 (5 bases). V lost 8 bases to trimming and J lost 5 bases, with 14 bases between them. Germline loops: CDR1 MRHNA, CDR2 SNTAGT. The CDR3 has 13 residues. The CDR3: CASSRGEGDTQYF. CDR3 coding DNA: TGTGCCAGCTCCAGAGGAGAGGGAGATACGCAGTATTTT.

The chain combines TRBV19 with TRBJ2-7, with 8 bases fitting TRBD2. Germline V gives CDR1 LNHDA, CDR2 SQIVND (reference sequence). The CDR3 runs 14 residues. The trim removed 3 bases at V and 3 bases at J, leaving 4 bases unmatched. The CDR3 DNA sequence: TGTGCCAGTAGTATTTTCGGGGGGGTCTACGAGCAGTACTTC. Its protein is CASSIFGGVYEQYF.

V and J are TRBV30 and TRBJ1-3, with TRBD1 matching over 8 bases. Germline V lookup: CDR1 GTSNPN, CDR2 SVGIG (reference sequence). The trim removed 5 bases at V and 0 bases at J, leaving 9 bases unmatched. The CDR3 covers 16 residues. CDR3 sequence reads: CAWDRGLDVSGNTIYF. In nucleotides, the CDR3 is TGTGCCTGGGACAGGGGTCTAGACGTCTCTGGAAACACCATATATTTT.

The chain has TRBV4-2 and TRBJ2-7; TRBD2 is a possible D gene (6 bases). This CDR3 comprises 15 residues. Germline V gene sequence: CDR1 LGHNA, CDR2 YNFKEQ. V lost 3 bases and J 4 bases, leaving 16 bases between the germline ends. The CDR3 region is CASSHALGGPYEQYF. CDR3 in DNA: TGTGCCAGCAGCCATGCCCTGGGGGGTCCTTACGAGCAGTACTTC.

CDR3 nucleotide sequence: TGTGCCAGCAGTTTCGAGACTAGCGGGACGAACACCGGGGAGCTGTTTTTT. Encoded protein: CASSFETSGTNTGELFF. The chain couples TRBV2 to TRBJ2-2; TRBD2 matches 11 bases. V was pared by 5 bases and J by 0 bases, with 5 bases of the junction left unmatched. Germline V gene data show CDR1 as SNHLY and CDR2 as FYNNEI. The CDR3 sequence is 17 residues long. The full variable domain, in which reference TRBV2 and TRBJ2-2 provide the parts outside the CDR3, is EPEVTQTPSHQVTQMGQEVILRCVPISNHLYFYWYRQILGQKVEFLVSFYNNEISEKSEIFDDQFSVERPDGSNFTLKIRSTKLEDSAMYFCASSFETSGTNTGELFFGEGSRLTVL.